The sequence of this T cell receptor (beta chain) was determined in a study of blood T cell repertoires in COVID-19. Study overall: The United States, Italy and Spain provided the acute and convalescent COVID-19 samples.

Germline CDR1 MNHEY, CDR2 SVGAGI. V lost 5 bases and J lost 5; bases outside the gene matches: 5. This CDR3 is 13 amino acids long. Authors' methods: Amplified reference gene primers provided the basis for estimating nucleated cell counts. Assay: immunoSEQ multiplex PCR; the TCRdb copy retains only in-frame clones and omits some. Clone size and the V and J calls come from that table; the DNA yielded D and trimming. This table holds 350,000 to 500,000 clones, approximately 90% found once. The clonotype originates from a man aged 18 to 35 with COVID-19, enrolled during active disease. Material for sequencing was peripheral blood. The chain combines TRBV6-5 with TRBJ1-2; TRBD1 matches 7 bases. The CDR3 DNA sequence: TGTGCCAGCAGTCCCCAGACAGGGTATGGCTACACCTTC. It specifies CASSPQTGYGYTF.